This T cell receptor beta chain was retrieved from a study of cytomegalovirus exposure and HLA in healthy donors. Across the study: Genetic ancestry analysis placed about 80% of the approximately 390 donors that were genotyped in the Caucasian-associated cluster. General study results and limits: When a later analysis compared HLA-associated TCR beta chains with equally common others, the HLA-associated chains turned out to be more clonally expanded and to have lower generation probabilities. Cytomegalovirus-associated TCR beta chains were listed, numbering approximately 150.

The donors, nominally healthy at sampling, likely had unrecorded immune exposures. Trimming at V came to 9 bases and at J to 5 bases, leaving 8 bases not matched to a gene. The CDR3 loop spans 14 amino acids. Germline values: CDR1 SGHRS, CDR2 YFSETQ. Concerning this clone: Its antigen is as yet unknown.

Vbeta (60) and Jbeta (13) primers were used in the PCR. Assay: immunoSEQ multiplex PCR; the TCRdb copy retains only in-frame clones and omits some. The data hold 85,000 to 100,000 clones, with more than 60% observed a single time. The sequenced material came from PBMCs. This chain connects TRBV5-1 to TRBJ2-5, with 12 bases identical to TRBD1. The receptor's source is a human donor in good health. CDR3 bases: TGCGCCACCAAGGGACAGGGGGCATCGGAGACCCAGTACTTC. Its protein is CATKGQGASETQYF.